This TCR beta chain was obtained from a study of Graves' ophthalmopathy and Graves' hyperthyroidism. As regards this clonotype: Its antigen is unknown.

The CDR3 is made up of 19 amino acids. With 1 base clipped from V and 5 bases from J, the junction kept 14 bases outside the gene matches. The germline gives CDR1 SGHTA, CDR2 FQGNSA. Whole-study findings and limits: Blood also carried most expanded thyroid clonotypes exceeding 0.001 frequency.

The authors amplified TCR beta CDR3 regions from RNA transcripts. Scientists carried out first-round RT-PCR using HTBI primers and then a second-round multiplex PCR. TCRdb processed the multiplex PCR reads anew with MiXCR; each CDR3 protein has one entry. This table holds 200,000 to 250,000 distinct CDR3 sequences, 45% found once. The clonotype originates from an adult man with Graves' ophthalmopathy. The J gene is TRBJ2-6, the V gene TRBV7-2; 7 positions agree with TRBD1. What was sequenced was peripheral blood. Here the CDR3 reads CASSLGGGQDSLRANVLTF. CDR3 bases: TGTGCCAGCAGCTTAGGCGGAGGACAGGATTCTCTGAGGGCCAACGTCCTGACTTTC.